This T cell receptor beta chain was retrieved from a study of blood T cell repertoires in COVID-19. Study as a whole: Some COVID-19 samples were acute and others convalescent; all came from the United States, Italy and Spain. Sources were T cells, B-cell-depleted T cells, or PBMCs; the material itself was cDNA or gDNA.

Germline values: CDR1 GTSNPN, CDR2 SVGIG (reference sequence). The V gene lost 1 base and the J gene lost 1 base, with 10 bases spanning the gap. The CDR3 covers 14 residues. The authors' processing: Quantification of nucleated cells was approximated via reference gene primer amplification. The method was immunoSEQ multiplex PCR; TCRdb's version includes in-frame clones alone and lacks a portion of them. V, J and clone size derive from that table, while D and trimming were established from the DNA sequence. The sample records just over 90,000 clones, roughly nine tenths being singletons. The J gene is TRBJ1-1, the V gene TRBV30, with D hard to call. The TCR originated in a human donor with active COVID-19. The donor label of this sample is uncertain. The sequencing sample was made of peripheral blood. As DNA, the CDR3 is TGTGCCTGGAGTGCACGGGGAGGGAACACTGAAGCTTTCTTT. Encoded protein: CAWSARGGNTEAFF. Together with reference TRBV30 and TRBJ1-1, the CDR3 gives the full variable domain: SQTIHQWPATLVQPVGSPLSLECTVEGTSNPNLYWYRQAAGRGLQLLFYSVGIGQISSEVPQNLSASRPQDRQFILSSKKLLLSDSGFYLCAWSARGGNTEAFFGQGTRLTVV.